This T cell receptor beta chain stems from a study of CD8 T cells in Susac syndrome. Background on the study: Among the sequenced Susac syndrome patients, more than five had active disease while 8 or 9 were in remission.

The germline V gene encodes CDR1 SGHRS and CDR2 YFSETQ. V gave up 0 bases and J gave up 4 bases, with 8 bases separating them. This CDR3 is built from 13 residues. When the RNA was reverse transcribed, random hexamers were used with an input of roughly 0.45 to 1 ug. TCRdb itself ran the immunoSEQ multiplex PCR reads through MiXCR, one entry per CDR3 protein. Among some 200,000 distinct CDR3 sequences listed, more than 85% were seen once. Study-level results: It was acknowledged in the study that the number of individuals who were included in its TCR sequencing and HLA analysis was relatively small. The authors found some 15 Susac-specific public clones in total CD8+ repertoires and roughly five in CD8+ TEMRA repertoires.

Worth noting for this clonotype: The antigen is not known.

The sample consisted of CD8+ T cells from PBMCs. The gene calls are TRBV5-1 and TRBJ2-7, with D possibly TRBD1 on 6 matching bases. The clonotype was recovered from a human donor with Susac syndrome. The CDR3 loop reads CASSLATGYEQYF. The CDR3 nucleotides read TGCGCCAGCAGCTTGGCTACAGGGTACGAGCAGTACTTC.